This section outlines one TCR beta chain sequence together with its context. Its target is not known. These data belong to a study of T cell repertoires in ileal Crohn's disease. Eligibility required adulthood, ileal or ileocolonic Crohn's disease and indicated ileocolonic resection. The CDR3 length is 14 residues. V was cut by 1 base and J by 7 bases, with 13 bases left in between. Germline CDR1 and CDR2: MGHRA and YSYEKL. General study findings and limits: Clonality above 26.8% at surgery always came with endoscopic recurrence. Compared with non-smokers, active smokers at surgery showed more clonal expansions. Mucosal expansions were suggested to be mainly CD8 T cells.

The table came from immunoSEQ multiplex PCR; TCRdb's copy has only in-frame clones and leaves some out. The sample carries more than 25,000 clones, 80% recorded once. This clonotype was sampled from an adult with Crohn's disease. The material sequenced was ileal tissue. The chain employs TRBV4-1 and TRBJ1-2; D is perhaps TRBD1 (6 bases). The CDR3 DNA is TGCGCCAGCAGCCAAGGCCGGCAGGGGATTGGCTACACCTTC. It yields the protein CASSQGRQGIGYTF.